The 25 T cell receptor beta chains reported below all come from one sample, sequenced in a study of T cells in localized non-small cell lung cancer. Data came from immunoSEQ multiplex PCR; TCRdb stores just in-frame clones and leaves some out. Found here are about 24,000 clones, about nine tenths of them singletons; the top ten hold about 9.4%. The material sequenced was peripheral blood mononuclear cells, taken before any cancer treatment. The receptors derive from a woman between 35 and 70 years old with stage III lung adenocarcinoma.

This chain links TRBV29-1 with TRBJ2-1; TRBD2 matches at 7 bases. V lost 3 bases to trimming and J lost 9 bases; unmatched junction nucleotides: 2. The CDR3 has 11 amino acids. The germline CDR1 and CDR2 sequences are SQVTM and ANQGSEA. CDR3 bases: TGCAGCGTTGACTCGGGGGGTGAGCAGTTCTTC. Translating gives CSVDSGGEQFF.

The V and J genes are TRBV18 and TRBJ1-2; D is undetermined. The germline V gene has CDR1 KGHSH and CDR2 LQKENI. The ends were cut back, 5 bases at V and 3 bases at J, with 10 bases in the middle. The CDR3 has 13 residues. The CDR3 DNA is TGTGCCAGCTCAGCAGGTGCTGACTATGGCTACACCTTC. Encoded protein: CASSAGADYGYTF.

The chain recombines TRBV27 with TRBJ2-3; no firm D call. Germline V gene lookup returns CDR1 MNHEY and CDR2 SMNVEV (reference sequence). The CDR3 is 13 residues long. The V gene lost 8 bases and the J gene lost 1 base, with 10 bases spanning the gap. The DNA of the CDR3 is TGTGCCAGCCTTCTGGCAGGCACAGATACGCAGTATTTT. Its translation: CASLLAGTDTQYF.

This clone was seen once. V is TRBV30 and J is TRBJ2-1; 8 bases match TRBD2. Trimming at V came to 0 bases and at J to 4 bases, leaving 5 bases not matched to a gene. The CDR3 has 15 amino acids. The germline V gene encodes CDR1 GTSNPN and CDR2 SVGIG (reference sequence). The chain's CDR3 is CAWSVLLAAYNEQFF. CDR3 nucleotide sequence: TGTGCCTGGAGTGTCCTACTAGCGGCTTACAATGAGCAGTTCTTC.

V usage is TRBV10-1 and J usage is TRBJ2-4, with D possibly being TRBD2 (7 bases). The V gene lost 10 bases and the J gene lost 8 bases, with 18 bases spanning the gap. This CDR3 is built from 13 residues. Germline CDR1 WNHNN, CDR2 SYGVQD (reference sequence). The CDR3 DNA sequence: TGCGCCACCCAGAGGGGGGGGCTGGACATTCAGTACTTC. It encodes CATQRGGLDIQYF.

This clone was recorded once. The gene calls are TRBV19 and TRBJ2-2; 7 nucleotides agree with TRBD1. The V gene end was trimmed by 9 bases and the J gene end by 0 bases; junction bases not matched to a gene: 4. CDR1 LNHDA and CDR2 SQIVND come from the germline V gene (reference sequence). This CDR3 spans 14 amino acids. The CDR3: CASLRGPNTGELFF. Written as DNA, the CDR3 is TGTGCCAGCCTAAGGGGGCCGAACACCGGGGAGCTGTTTTTT. Based on the CDR3 plus reference TRBV19 and TRBJ2-2, the full variable domain is DGGITQSPKYLFRKEGQNVTLSCEQNLNHDAMYWYRQDPGQGLRLIYYSQIVNDFQKGDIAEGYSVSREKKESFPLTVTSAQKNPTAFYLCASLRGPNTGELFFGEGSRLTVL.

This chain links TRBV18 with TRBJ2-3, with TRBD2 identical over 7 bases. The CDR3 is 15 residues long. CDR1 KGHSH and CDR2 LQKENI come from the germline V gene. The V gene end was trimmed by 4 bases and the J gene end by 6 bases; junction bases not matched to a gene: 10. The CDR3 DNA reads as TGTGCCAGCTCACAGACCCAGCGGGAAGGCGATACGCAGTATTTT. This gives the protein CASSQTQREGDTQYF.

V gene TRBV27 combines with J gene TRBJ2-5; D remains ambiguous. The CDR3 is made up of 14 amino acids. CDR1 and CDR2 from the germline V gene are MNHEY and SMNVEV (reference sequence). Deletions cut 3 bases from V and 5 bases from J, with 13 bases between. CDR3 protein: CASSFQGLRETQYF. The DNA of the CDR3 is TGTGCCAGCAGTTTTCAAGGTCTCAGGGAGACCCAGTACTTC.

The chain recombines TRBV9 with TRBJ2-1, with D uncertain. The CDR3 extends over 15 amino acids. Trimming left V 0 bases short and J 0 bases short, with 7 bases between. Germline V CDR1 and CDR2: SGDLS, YYNGEE. The CDR3: CASSVDYPSYNEQFF. CDR3 DNA: TGTGCCAGCAGCGTAGACTACCCCTCCTACAATGAGCAGTTCTTC.

CDR3 bases: TGTGCCAGCACCCCGCGAGGGGCCTCCAAAAACATTCAGTACTTC. Translation gives CASTPRGASKNIQYF. V usage is TRBV7-2 and J usage is TRBJ2-4, with D possibly being TRBD1 or TRBD2 (5 bases each). CDR3 size: 15 residues. CDR1 is SGHTA and CDR2 is FQGNSA in the germline V gene. V shed 7 bases and J shed 2 bases, with 15 bases lying between them.

This clone was counted between two and nine times. The chain has TRBV19 and TRBJ1-2, with 7 bases fitting TRBD1. J gave up 4 bases and V 4 bases, and 3 bases lay outside the gene matches. This CDR3 has 13 amino acids. Germline V gives CDR1 LNHDA, CDR2 SQIVND (reference sequence). In nucleotides, the CDR3 is TGTGCCAGTAGTAGGGGGACAGTCTATGGCTACACCTTC. This codes for CASSRGTVYGYTF.

The chain uses TRBV7-2 and TRBJ1-2, with a weak D call TRBD1 (6 bases). CDR1 is SGHTA, CDR2 FQGNSA, per germline. The CDR3 is 14 residues long. V dropped 5 bases and J dropped 8 bases, with 18 bases sitting between them. For the CDR3, the DNA is TGTGCCAGCAGCCTTAAGGGACAATCAGCCGGCTACACCTTC. It translates to CASSLKGQSAGYTF.

The chain uses TRBV10-3 and TRBJ2-3; 7 nucleotides match TRBD2. CDR3 size: 15 residues. The V gene end was trimmed by 6 bases and the J gene end by 3 bases; junction bases not matched to a gene: 9. Germline assignment: CDR1 ENHRY and CDR2 SYGVKD. CDR3 residues: CAISPGTTLTDTQYF. Here the CDR3 DNA reads TGTGCCATCAGCCCCGGGACTACCCTAACAGATACGCAGTATTTT.

The chain couples TRBV15 to TRBJ2-7; 9 bases are a match to TRBD1. Germline CDR1 reads LNHNV; CDR2 reads YYDKDF (reference sequence). With 5 bases clipped from V and 2 bases from J, the junction kept 4 bases outside the gene matches. This CDR3 has 14 residues. CDR3 amino acids: CATSVDRGPYEQYF. In DNA, the CDR3 is TGTGCCACCAGCGTGGACAGGGGACCCTACGAGCAGTACTTC.

The rearrangement links TRBV2 to TRBJ2-1, with 8 positions matching TRBD2. The V gene end was trimmed by 6 bases and the J gene end by 2 bases; junction bases not matched to a gene: 9. The germline gives CDR1 SNHLY, CDR2 FYNNEI. The CDR3 loop spans 16 amino acids. CDR3 DNA: TGTGCCAGCAGGGAACTTAGCGGGACAACCTACAATGAGCAGTTCTTC. It is translated as CASRELSGTTYNEQFF.

V and J are TRBV29-1 and TRBJ1-5; D might be TRBD1 (6 bases). V lost 4 bases and J 3 bases, leaving 19 bases between the germline ends. This CDR3 is 16 amino acids long. Germline V gene sequence: CDR1 SQVTM, CDR2 ANQGSEA. The CDR3 here is CSVGGTHLGTNQPQHF. The CDR3 DNA sequence: TGCAGCGTTGGTGGGACACACCTAGGGACCAATCAGCCCCAGCATTTT.

This clone was observed a handful of times. The CDR3 sequence: CASSPGTGLYVQPQHF. Here the CDR3 DNA reads TGTGCCAGCAGCCCCGGGACAGGTCTGTATGTTCAGCCCCAGCATTTT. V and J are TRBV11-2 and TRBJ1-5, with 8 bases lining up with TRBD1. Germline CDR1 reads SGHAT; CDR2 reads FQNNGV. This CDR3 is built from 16 residues. V gave up 5 bases and J gave up 6 bases; unmatched junction bases: 12.

The chain is built from TRBV11-3 and TRBJ2-5; 15 bases are a match to TRBD2. This CDR3 contains 17 residues. The V segment lost 4 bases and the J segment 4 bases; nucleotides outside the gene matches: 7. Germline V gives CDR1 SGHNT, CDR2 YENEEA. The CDR3, as DNA: TGTGCCAGCAGCTCCCGGACTAGCGGGGGGGCTGGAGAGACCCAGTACTTC. Its protein product is CASSSRTSGGAGETQYF.

In its sample, this clone was seen a few times. This rearrangement joins TRBV5-4 to TRBJ2-1; no clear D. The CDR3 sequence is 15 residues long. CDR1 is SGHNT and CDR2 is YYREEE in the germline V gene (reference sequence). The V end lost 1 base, the J end lost 6 bases, and 14 bases lay between the germline ends. The CDR3: CASSLTLPSGNEQFF. In DNA form, the CDR3 reads TGTGCCAGCAGCTTGACCCTGCCCTCGGGCAATGAGCAGTTCTTC.

V gene TRBV5-1 combines with J gene TRBJ2-1; no definite D call. The V end was cut by 0 bases, the J end by 4 bases, with 11 bases between. This CDR3 region has 15 residues. The germline V gene has CDR1 SGHRS and CDR2 YFSETQ. CDR3 in DNA: TGCGCCAGCAGCTTGGCCCCTTCGGCGTACAATGAGCAGTTCTTC. Encoded protein: CASSLAPSAYNEQFF. Variable domain in full (rest from reference TRBV5-1 and TRBJ2-1): KAGVTQTPRYLIKTRGQQVTLSCSPISGHRSVSWYQQTPGQGLQFLFEYFSETQRNKGNFPGRFSGRQFSNSRSEMNVSTLELGDSALYLCASSLAPSAYNEQFFGPGTRLTVL.

This chain uses TRBV9 with TRBJ2-4; no reliable D call. Germline V gives CDR1 SGDLS, CDR2 YYNGEE. The length of the CDR3 is 14 residues. The V end lost 2 bases, the J end lost 0 bases, and 6 bases lay between the germline ends. CDR3 region: CASSVDLAKNIQYF. Written as DNA, the CDR3 is TGTGCCAGCAGCGTTGACCTAGCCAAAAACATTCAGTACTTC.

This chain links TRBV7-2 with TRBJ2-7, with 9 positions matching TRBD1. The V gene's germline CDR1 is SGHTA and CDR2 FQGNSA. The CDR3 has 14 residues. J lost 4 bases, V lost 4 bases, and 5 bases had no gene match. CDR3 in amino acids: CASSSDRGLYEQYF. The CDR3 bases are TGTGCCAGCAGCTCGGACAGGGGTCTGTACGAGCAGTACTTC.

V gene TRBV21-1 combines with J gene TRBJ2-1. TRBV21-1 is given as a pseudogene. The CDR3 covers 10 residues. The CDR3 sequence is CASWISWQFF. CDR3 bases: TGTGCCAGCTGGATCTCCTGGCAGTTCTTC.

The CDR3 nucleotides are TGCAGCGGAACGGGACAGACCATGAACACTGAAGCTTTCTTT. Translation gives CSGTGQTMNTEAFF. The genes are TRBV29-1 and TRBJ1-1; TRBD1 aligns across 7 bases. The CDR3 is made up of 14 amino acids. V shed 7 bases, J shed 0 bases, and the junction held 8 bases outside the gene matches. Germline assignment: CDR1 SQVTM and CDR2 ANQGSEA.

In DNA form, the CDR3 reads TGTGCCAGCTCCCCGACAGGGGGCGGCCACGAGCAGTACTTC. Translating it yields CASSPTGGGHEQYF. The chain couples TRBV18 to TRBJ2-7; TRBD1 aligns across 10 bases. CDR3 size: 14 residues. The germline V gene has CDR1 KGHSH and CDR2 LQKENI. The V gene end was trimmed by 6 bases and the J gene end by 5 bases; junction bases not matched to a gene: 7.